The 20 T cell receptor beta chains below were found in one sample sequenced in a study of cytomegalovirus exposure and HLA in healthy donors. TCRdb keeps only in-frame clones here, not all; method: immunoSEQ multiplex PCR. The repertoire holds 280,000 or so clones, with around nine tenths as singletons. Input material: PBMCs. The receptors originated from a woman between 18 and 30 years old in good health and CMV-seronegative.

This clone has more than one count but fewer than ten. The chain carries TRBV25-1 and TRBJ1-2, with a tentative D call TRBD1 (6 bases). Germline CDR1 reads MGHDK; CDR2 reads SYGVNS. The CDR3 covers 15 residues. V was shortened by 5 bases and J by 8 bases, with 21 bases between the two germline ends. This CDR3 reads CASSPPGPTGQGYTF. The CDR3 nucleotides are TGTGCCAGCAGTCCCCCGGGCCCCACAGGGCAAGGCTACACCTTC.

Of note for this clone: Other DNA sequences from this sample encode an identical CDR3 as well. The chain has TRBV27 and TRBJ1-1, with 7 positions matching TRBD1. The CDR3 consists of 14 residues. Germline CDR1 and CDR2: MNHEY and SMNVEV (reference sequence). With V trimmed by 4 bases and J by 4 bases, 6 bases remained unmatched. CDR3 protein: CASSSGAGGTEAFF. CDR3 sequence (DNA): TGTGCCAGCAGTTCGGGGGCAGGGGGCACTGAAGCTTTCTTT.

This clone was picked up one time. The chain couples TRBV6-5 to TRBJ1-2, with a possible D match to TRBD1 (6 bases). V lost 3 bases to trimming and J lost 2 bases, with 16 bases between them. CDR1 and CDR2 from the germline V gene are MNHEY and SVGAGI. The CDR3 totals 16 residues. In DNA form, the CDR3 reads TGTGCCAGCAGTTATTGGAAAGAAACAGGGAACTATGGCTACACCTTC. Its translation is CASSYWKETGNYGYTF.

This chain joins TRBV27 and TRBJ1-5, with D possibly TRBD1 on 6 matching bases. This CDR3 has 19 residues. The germline CDR1 and CDR2 sequences are MNHEY and SMNVEV (reference sequence). V gave up 3 bases and J gave up 0 bases, with 21 bases separating them. The CDR3 protein is CASSFRGARFRYSNQPQHF. Here the CDR3 DNA reads TGTGCCAGCAGTTTTCGGGGGGCGAGGTTCAGATATAGCAATCAGCCCCAGCATTTT.

The V and J genes are TRBV28 and TRBJ2-7; D not certain. Germline V gene data show CDR1 as MDHEN and CDR2 as SYDVKM. CDR3 size: 11 residues. V dropped 6 bases and J dropped 3 bases, with 6 bases sitting between them. CDR3 sequence reads: CASSLYYEQYF. The CDR3 DNA sequence: TGTGCCAGCAGCCTCTACTACGAGCAGTACTTC.

This clone has a single count. The V gene is TRBV28, the J gene TRBJ1-6; no clear D. The CDR3 has 12 residues. Germline assignment: CDR1 MDHEN and CDR2 SYDVKM. With 2 bases removed from V and 11 bases from J, the gap between germline ends came to 7 bases. The CDR3 sequence is CASSLISAPLHF. CDR3 bases: TGTGCCAGCAGTTTAATCTCAGCACCCCTCCACTTT.

This sequence joins TRBV5-1 and TRBJ1-1; D is perhaps TRBD1 (6 bases). The V and J ends lost 6 bases and 5 bases respectively, with 17 bases between them. The germline gives CDR1 SGHRS, CDR2 YFSETQ. The CDR3 runs to 14 residues. The CDR3, as DNA: TGCGCCAGCAAAACAGCAGGGGTGGAAACTGAAGCTTTCTTT. Its translation: CASKTAGVETEAFF.

This chain connects TRBV5-1 to TRBJ2-7, with TRBD2 matching over 7 bases. The CDR3 consists of 15 residues. Germline V CDR1 and CDR2: SGHRS, YFSETQ. The V gene end was trimmed by 2 bases and the J gene end by 4 bases; junction bases not matched to a gene: 9. CDR3 amino acids: CASSFGGGFLYEQYF. CDR3 bases: TGCGCCAGCAGCTTCGGGGGAGGGTTTCTATACGAGCAGTACTTC. Based on the CDR3 plus reference TRBV5-1 and TRBJ2-7, the full variable domain is KAGVTQTPRYLIKTRGQQVTLSCSPISGHRSVSWYQQTPGQGLQFLFEYFSETQRNKGNFPGRFSGRQFSNSRSEMNVSTLELGDSALYLCASSFGGGFLYEQYFGPGTRLTVT.

The chain carries TRBV18 and TRBJ2-7; 8 bases fit TRBD1. V lost 0 bases and J lost 0; bases outside the gene matches: 4. The CDR3 is made up of 16 amino acids. Germline V lookup: CDR1 KGHSH, CDR2 LQKENI. CDR3 nucleotide sequence: TGTGCCAGCTCACCACCGAGTGGGACAGGCTCCTACGAGCAGTACTTC. Translating it yields CASSPPSGTGSYEQYF. The entire variable domain, with the rest obtained from reference TRBV18 and TRBJ2-7, is as follows: NAGVMQNPRHLVRRRGQEARLRCSPMKGHSHVYWYRQLPEEGLKFMVYLQKENIIDESGMPKERFSAEFPKEGPSILRIQQVVRGDSAAYFCASSPPSGTGSYEQYFGPGTRLTVT.

The rearrangement links TRBV15 to TRBJ2-2, with 7 bases lining up with TRBD1. Germline trimming cut 5 bases from V and 1 base from J; bases unmatched to any gene: 4. The CDR3 totals 15 residues. Looked up from germline, CDR1 is LNHNV and CDR2 is YYDKDF (reference sequence). Here the CDR3 DNA reads TGTGCCACCAGCTCACAGGGGTGGAACACCGGGGAGCTGTTTTTT. This encodes CATSSQGWNTGELFF. Complete variable domain (other parts from reference TRBV15 and TRBJ2-2): DAMVIQNPRYQVTQFGKPVTLSCSQTLNHNVMYWYQQKSSQAPKLLFHYYDKDFNNEADTPDNFQSRRPNTSFCFLDIRSPGLGDTAMYLCATSSQGWNTGELFFGEGSRLTVL.

V is TRBV25-1 and J is TRBJ2-7, with a possible D match to TRBD1 (7 bases). V was trimmed by 3 bases and J by 4 bases, leaving 10 bases between them. CDR1 and CDR2 from the germline V gene are MGHDK and SYGVNS. This CDR3 region has 13 residues. CDR3 nucleotide sequence: TGTGCCAGCAGTGAGGCGGGACAGTACGAGCAGTACTTC. Amino acids: CASSEAGQYEQYF.

This rearrangement joins TRBV10-2 to TRBJ2-6; D is possibly TRBD1 (5 bases). Germline V gene sequence: CDR1 WSHSY, CDR2 SAAADI. There are 16 residues in the CDR3. V was trimmed by 5 bases and J by 0 bases, leaving 11 bases between them. The CDR3 bases are TGCGCCAGCAGTCCCCCGACAGTCTCTGGGGCCAACGTCCTGACTTTC. This encodes CASSPPTVSGANVLTF.

The chain couples TRBV18 to TRBJ2-7; D remains ambiguous. This CDR3 has 13 amino acids. The V and J ends lost 3 bases and 2 bases respectively, with 8 bases between them. Germline V gene sequence: CDR1 KGHSH, CDR2 LQKENI. DNA for the CDR3: TGTGCCAGCTCACCCCAGGAAACCTACGAGCAGTACTTC. As protein: CASSPQETYEQYF.

This sequence joins TRBV30 and TRBJ1-2; 7 nucleotides agree with TRBD1. Germline V gene lookup returns CDR1 GTSNPN and CDR2 SVGIG (reference sequence). This CDR3 is 14 amino acids long. Germline trimming cut 8 bases from V and 1 base from J; bases unmatched to any gene: 10. CDR3 sequence: CARAGTEGNYGYTF. In DNA, the CDR3 is TGTGCCCGAGCCGGGACAGAGGGTAACTATGGCTACACCTTC.

This chain uses TRBV10-3 with TRBJ2-1; possible D gene TRBD1, 6 bases. This CDR3 comprises 12 residues. Germline V gene sequence: CDR1 ENHRY, CDR2 SYGVKD. Trimming shortened V by 11 bases and J by 5 bases, and 13 bases separated the two germline ends. The CDR3 is CAAEAGDNEQFF. The CDR3 DNA reads as TGTGCCGCGGAGGCAGGGGACAATGAGCAGTTCTTC.

The chain employs TRBV10-3 and TRBJ1-5, with 9 bases matching TRBD1. The CDR3 is made up of 13 amino acids. From germline, CDR1 is ENHRY and CDR2 SYGVKD. CDR3 sequence (DNA): TGTGCAACAGGGGGCGCGTCAGGTCAGCCCCAGCATTTT. It is translated as CATGGASGQPQHF.

This clone showed up just once. The gene calls are TRBV5-1 and TRBJ1-2, with D possibly being TRBD1 (6 bases). The CDR3 loop spans 15 amino acids. The germline V gene has CDR1 SGHRS and CDR2 YFSETQ. Between the trimmed V and J ends, which lost 4 bases and 5 bases, there was a span of 18 bases. DNA of the CDR3: TGCGCCAGCAGCCGTAATCAGGGGACCCCATATGGCTACACCTTC. Its translation is CASSRNQGTPYGYTF.

The rearrangement joins TRBV28 to TRBJ1-3; the D is unclear. Germline V gene data show CDR1 as MDHEN and CDR2 as SYDVKM. Trimming took off 6 bases at V and 3 bases at J, with 15 bases between the two ends. CDR3 length: 15 residues. This CDR3 reads CASRPRPAGGNTIYF. The CDR3 DNA reads as TGTGCCAGCAGACCCCGGCCGGCGGGTGGAAACACCATATATTTT.

The rearrangement joins TRBV6-5 to TRBJ2-5, with 9 bases that match TRBD2. V dropped 6 bases and J dropped 4; count of bases not matched to a gene: 9. Germline lookup yields CDR1 MNHEY and CDR2 SVGAGI. The CDR3 has 15 residues. CDR3 sequence (DNA): TGTGCCAGCAGCACCCCTGCGGGAGGGCGAGAGACCCAGTACTTC. Protein product: CASSTPAGGRETQYF.

The CDR3 nucleotides are TGTGCCAGCAGCGTAGCTATGACTAGCGGTTCCTACGAGCAGTACTTC. It is translated as CASSVAMTSGSYEQYF. V is TRBV9 and J is TRBJ2-7; 9 bases fit TRBD2. This CDR3 comprises 16 residues. The germline V gene encodes CDR1 SGDLS and CDR2 YYNGEE. With V trimmed by 0 bases and J by 1 base, 5 bases remained unmatched.